This TCR beta chain was captured in a study of shared T cell receptors in the human thymus. Here immunoSEQ multiplex PCR was the method, and the copy in TCRdb shows in-frame clones only, minus some. The data show hundreds of thousands of clones, approximately 83% seen once. The data were also submitted as part of a second study, on human thymus T cells. This second study says: Corrective cardiac surgery supplied the resected thymus tissue. Related reports documented highly overlapping thymic repertoires among unrelated individuals.

The sequence was collected from a girl in the first two years of life with a congenital heart defect. Sequenced material: thymocytes.

The CDR3 loop is CASSIDQGTGIQNSPLHF. The DNA for the CDR3 is TGTGCCAGTAGTATAGATCAAGGGACAGGGATTCAAAATTCACCCCTCCACTTT. The chain combines TRBV19 with TRBJ1-6, with TRBD1 matching over 9 bases. With V trimmed by 0 bases and J by 7 bases, 10 bases remained unmatched. From germline, CDR1 is LNHDA and CDR2 SQIVND (reference sequence). The length of the CDR3 is 18 residues.